What follows describes a single TCR beta chain. Trimming at V came to 5 bases and at J to 5 bases, leaving 14 bases not matched to a gene. This CDR3 has 17 amino acids. The V gene's germline CDR1 is SGHTA and CDR2 FQGNSA. This specimen comes from a study of blood T cell repertoires in COVID-19. In the study overall: From T cells, B-cell-depleted T cells, or PBMCs came the material, which was cDNA or gDNA.

The repertoire was sequenced with immunoSEQ multiplex PCR; TCRdb's copy has only in-frame clones and lacks some. The data show 200,000 to 300,000 clones, over 70% seen once. The sample comprised peripheral blood. This chain connects TRBV7-2 to TRBJ2-2; 7 bases are a match to TRBD1. The receptor comes from a human donor in a cohort sampled during active COVID-19. The CDR3 is CASSAQRQGVGTGELFF. The CDR3 nucleotides are TGTGCCAGCAGCGCCCAAAGACAGGGAGTAGGAACCGGGGAGCTGTTTTTT.